Below, one T cell receptor (beta chain) is given with its context. Its antigen has not been determined. No per-base quality is available; no much larger clone lies one base away. The junction shows trimming of 4 bases on V and 3 bases on J, plus 14 bases between the germline ends. The germline V gene (reference sequence) supplies CDR1 SGHNT and CDR2 YYREEE. The cysteine opens and the phenylalanine closes a CDR3 of 14 amino acids. The DNA shown is the 42-base CDR3, in frame from base 1. The data were obtained in a study of OX40 agonist ivuxolimab in advanced cancers. With regard to the full study: The costimulatory receptor OX40 (CD134) was targeted by ivuxolimab, a fully human IgG2 agonistic monoclonal antibody. Prior anti-PD-1, anti-PD-L1 or anti-CTLA-4 therapy was permitted, and approximately 40% of dose-escalation patients had received checkpoint inhibitors. Of the roughly 52 dose-escalation patients, hepatocellular carcinoma was present in around 19, melanoma in roughly 15, renal cell carcinoma in 9 and head and neck cancer in 9. Peripheral TCRbeta sequencing was intended to test whether TCR sequence diversity was altered and clonal T-cell expansion was caused by ivuxolimab. Intravenous ivuxolimab was administered to patients every 2 weeks at six dose levels: 0.01, 0.1, 0.3, 1.5, 3 and 10 mg/kg. The dose-escalation cohort was roughly 80% male with a mean age of about 54 years, ranging from about 20 to 80. Partial responses occurred in three dose-escalation patients, of whom one had hepatocellular carcinoma and two had cutaneous melanoma. The monotherapy dose-escalation portion (N = 52 patients) of the phase I ivuxolimab trial is reported in the paper.

The trial excluded patients who had a history of autoimmune disease or were on systemic immunosuppression. In every dose cohort, peripheral blood was drawn for TCR sequencing at baseline, cycle 4 day 1, and cycle 7 day 1. Samples were obtained from an open-label, multicenter, first-in-human phase I dose-escalation trial of ivuxolimab. Adults with locally advanced or metastatic melanoma, renal cell, hepatocellular, or head and neck squamous cell carcinoma were enrolled in the trial. Before TCR sequencing, CD4+ and CD8+ T cells were separately sorted from peripheral blood. Points the paper makes about the study in general: Low levels of normalized T-cell clonal expansion were also seen in some patients who did not respond. The antigen specificity of the peripheral T cells that underwent clonal expansion was not determined. Clonal expansion of both CD4+ and CD8+ blood T cells was observed from baseline to week 6 at doses 0.1 to 3.0 mg/kg. After ivuxolimab, more expanded clones were found on average in CD8+ T cells than in CD4+ T cells. In the 0.1-3.0 mg/kg groups, partial responders had among the lowest normalized peripheral clonal expansion, particularly in CD8+ T cells.

Genomic DNA was isolated from the sorted cells so that the TCRbeta CDR3 region could be sequenced. TCRbeta CDR3 regions were sequenced using the immunoSEQ Assay. The source is immuneACCESS, and TCRdb retained only in-frame sequences with V and J called. Part of the clones is not carried over; for the studies checked, unresolved V genes explain less than half of this, and the remainder is unexplained. A total of about 48,000 clones appear in this sample, around 83% of them only once. 9.9% of the sample goes to the ten largest clones. The material was CD4+ or CD8+ T cells sorted from blood, obtained in a trial of the OX40 agonist ivuxolimab. This receptor was taken from an adult with an advanced solid tumor such as melanoma, head and neck, liver or kidney cancer. This receptor chain uses TRBV5-4 and TRBJ2-7; the D gene cannot be named for sure. The CDR3 amino acid sequence is: CASSPETNFYEQYF. Read as DNA, the sequence is TGTGCCAGCAGCCCGGAGACGAACTTCTACGAGCAGTACTTC.